Listed below are T cell receptor beta chains from one sample, sequenced in a study of blood T cell repertoires in COVID-19. Only in-frame clones appear in the TCRdb table, and some are missing; sequencing was by immunoSEQ multiplex PCR. Of about 130,000 clones in the sample, more than 75% are singletons; the top ten hold around 3.6%. Sequencing was performed on peripheral blood. All receptors come from a man aged 50-60 years with active COVID-19. The CDR3 runs from the conserved cysteine through the conserved F or W. A D gene is named only where the DNA matches it firmly. Rows may omit the clone size; those that give it use once, few, many or a size class.

V,J,D,size,DNA,CDR3
TRBV2,TRBJ1-2,NA,NA,TGTGCCAGCAGTGATAAACAGGGTTGGGGTGGCTACACCTTC,CASSDKQGWGGYTF
TRBV15,TRBJ1-1,NA,once,TGTGCCACCAGCAGTTACGGGACAAGGAACACTGAAGCTTTCTTT,CATSSYGTRNTEAFF
TRBV5-4,TRBJ1-2,TRBD1,NA,TGTGCCAGCAGCTTGGACAGGGGCTCTTTTAGCTATGGCTACACCTTC,CASSLDRGSFSYGYTF
TRBV5-1,TRBJ2-7,TRBD1,NA,TGCGCCAGCAGCCGGGAAGGGAACAGGGGCTACGAGCAGTACTTC,CASSREGNRGYEQYF
TRBV15,TRBJ1-5,TRBD1,NA,TGTGCCACCAGCAGCGGGGACAGGGGAAGCAATCAGCCCCAGCATTTT,CATSSGDRGSNQPQHF
TRBV6-2/TRBV6-3,TRBJ1-5,TRBD1,NA,TGTGCCAGCAGCCCCCGAGGACAGGTGAATCAGCCCCAGCATTTT,CASSPRGQVNQPQHF
TRBV11-3,TRBJ2-5,NA,NA,TGTGCCAGCAGCTTAGGAAGTGGGAGGGAGACCCAGTACTTC,CASSLGSGRETQYF
TRBV7-7,TRBJ2-2,TRBD1,NA,TGTGCCAGCAGCGGGGGACAGGGGAGGAACACCGGGGAGCTGTTTTTT,CASSGGQGRNTGELFF
TRBV5-5,TRBJ2-5,TRBD2,NA,TGTGCCAGCAGCCATCTAGCGGGAGGACGAGAGACCCAGTACTTC,CASSHLAGGRETQYF
TRBV5-1,TRBJ2-4,NA,NA,TGCGCCAGCAGCTCAGGGGCAGGGGCCAAAAACATTCAGTACTTC,CASSSGAGAKNIQYF
TRBV4-1,TRBJ2-3,TRBD2,NA,TGCGCCAGCAGCCATGGCGGGAGCGGGACAGATACGCAGTATTTT,CASSHGGSGTDTQYF
TRBV5-1,TRBJ2-1,NA,NA,TGCGCCAGCAGCTTGGACGAGACAAGTAATGAGCAGTTCTTC,CASSLDETSNEQFF
TRBV5-5,TRBJ1-1,NA,once,TGTGCCAGCAGCTTGTTTGCCGGAGAGCGAGCTTTCTTT,CASSLFAGERAFF
TRBV19,TRBJ1-2,NA,NA,TGTGCCAGTAGGGAGGAACGGCGGGGCTATGGCTACACCTTC,CASREERRGYGYTF
TRBV10-3,TRBJ2-3,NA,NA,TGTGCCATCAGTCAGGTAGTAGCGGCCGCTGGGGATACGCAGTATTTT,CAISQVVAAAGDTQYF
TRBV4-2,TRBJ2-2,TRBD2,NA,TGTGCCAGCAGCCAAGATTTCAGCGGGGGGGCCACCGGGGAGCTGTTTTTT,CASSQDFSGGATGELFF
TRBV19,TRBJ1-4,TRBD1,NA,TGTGCCAGTAGTAACCGACAGGGTCTAGCTAATGAAAAACTGTTTTTT,CASSNRQGLANEKLFF
TRBV18,TRBJ2-3,TRBD2,NA,TGTGCCAGCTCACCATCGCGGGAGTTCTCAGATACGCAGTATTTT,CASSPSREFSDTQYF
TRBV15,TRBJ2-1,NA,NA,TGTGCCACCAGCGTTAGCGCAACCTACAATGAGCAGTTCTTC,CATSVSATYNEQFF
TRBV29-1,TRBJ2-2,TRBD1,NA,TGCAGCGTTGAAACAGGGGGCGCATGGGGGGAGCTGTTTTTT,CSVETGGAWGELFF
TRBV12-3/TRBV12-4,TRBJ1-1,NA,NA,TGTGCCAGCAGTTTTGGCATGAACACTGAAGCTTTCTTT,CASSFGMNTEAFF
TRBV5-6,TRBJ2-5,TRBD2,NA,TGTGCCAGCAGCCCACTGGGTACTAGCGGCGACTTTCAAGAGACCCAGTACTTC,CASSPLGTSGDFQETQYF
TRBV19,TRBJ2-3,TRBD2,once,TGTGCCAGTAGTCGCCTAGCGGGGGCCGACACAGATACGCAGTATTTT,CASSRLAGADTDTQYF
TRBV4-1,TRBJ1-6,NA,NA,TGCGCCAGCAGCCACCAAACCGACAGGAGTTCACCCCTCCACTTT,CASSHQTDRSSPLHF
TRBV10-3,TRBJ1-3,TRBD1,NA,TGTGCCATCAGTGATCTGGGGGGACAGGCCGCAGGTGGAAACACCATATATTTT,CAISDLGGQAAGGNTIYF
TRBV6-5,TRBJ1-5,NA,few,TGTGCCAGCAGACTCACAGGGAATCAGCCCCAGCATTTT,CASRLTGNQPQHF
TRBV6-1,TRBJ2-6,NA,NA,TGTGCCAGCAGTGGCCGGGACTCCCACTCTGGGGCCAACGTCCTGACTTTC,CASSGRDSHSGANVLTF
TRBV5-4,TRBJ1-3,TRBD1,NA,TGTGCCAGCAGGGACGGCCGGGACAGTACTGGAAACACCATATATTTT,CASRDGRDSTGNTIYF
TRBV5-4,TRBJ1-2,TRBD1,NA,TGTGCCAGCAGCTTGGAACTGACAGGGTACATTGGCTACACCTTC,CASSLELTGYIGYTF
TRBV11-2,TRBJ2-4,TRBD1,NA,TGTGCCAGCAGCTTAAAAGGGACAGGTCAAAACATTCAGTACTTC,CASSLKGTGQNIQYF
TRBV28,TRBJ1-1,NA,NA,TGTGCCAGCAGGGACAATATGAACACTGAAGCTTTCTTT,CASRDNMNTEAFF
TRBV18,TRBJ1-4,TRBD1,NA,TGTGCCAGCTCAGCACGGACAGGGGGCAGAAATGAAAAACTGTTTTTT,CASSARTGGRNEKLFF
TRBV29-1,TRBJ2-5,NA,NA,TGCAGCGTTGTGCCAGGACAAGAGACCCAGTACTTC,CSVVPGQETQYF
TRBV27,TRBJ1-4,NA,NA,TGTGCCAGCAGGTCAGGGGTAACTAATGAAAAACTGTTTTTT,CASRSGVTNEKLFF
TRBV19,TRBJ2-2,TRBD2,NA,TGTGCCAGTAGTCCAAGCGGGGGGTTTAACGGGGAGCTGTTTTTT,CASSPSGGFNGELFF
TRBV7-9,TRBJ2-1,TRBD1,once,TGTGCCAGCAGCCCCGGGACAGGGAGGTCCTACAATGAGCAGTTCTTC,CASSPGTGRSYNEQFF
TRBV5-1,TRBJ2-1,NA,NA,TGCGCCAGCAGCTTGGGGGCGACTAGTTTAATCAATGAGCAGTTCTTC,CASSLGATSLINEQFF
TRBV9,TRBJ2-1,NA,NA,TGTGCCAGCAGCGTAGCTCCAGACATTTACAATGAGCAGTTCTTC,CASSVAPDIYNEQFF
TRBV20-1,TRBJ1-1,NA,NA,TGCAGTGCGGGGAGGGACACTGAAGCTTTCTTT,CSAGRDTEAFF
TRBV21-1,TRBJ2-7,NA,NA,TGTGCCAGCAGCAAACGTGACAGGCAGGTTGCCTACGAGCAGTACTTC,CASSKRDRQVAYEQYF
TRBV6-5,TRBJ2-3,TRBD2,NA,TGTGCCAGCAGTCTAGCGGGGGCTAGCACAGATACGCAGTATTTT,CASSLAGASTDTQYF
TRBV5-1,TRBJ1-1,NA,few,TGCGCCAGCAGCTTCGAGGGAAACACTGAAGCTTTCTTT,CASSFEGNTEAFF
TRBV5-1,TRBJ2-3,TRBD2,NA,TGCGCCAGCAGCTTGCTGACTAGCGGGTATGCAGATACGCAGTATTTT,CASSLLTSGYADTQYF
TRBV12-3/TRBV12-4,TRBJ1-1,NA,NA,TGTGCCAGCAGTACTTCCACTGAAGCTTTCTTT,CASSTSTEAFF
TRBV11-2,TRBJ2-6,NA,NA,TGTGCCAGCAGTTTGACAGCTAGGGCCTCTGGGGCCAACGTCCTGACTTTC,CASSLTARASGANVLTF
TRBV5-1,TRBJ1-2,TRBD1,NA,TGCGCCAGCAGACTTACCGGGACAGGGGGCGTCGGCTACACCTTC,CASRLTGTGGVGYTF
TRBV6-6,TRBJ1-5,NA,once,TGTGCCAGCAAACAGGCACAACAGCCCCAGCATTTT,CASKQAQQPQHF
TRBV18,TRBJ2-1,TRBD2,NA,TGTGCCAGCTCACCACCCTATCCAGCGGGAGTCAATGCCTACAATGAGCAGTTCTTC,CASSPPYPAGVNAYNEQFF